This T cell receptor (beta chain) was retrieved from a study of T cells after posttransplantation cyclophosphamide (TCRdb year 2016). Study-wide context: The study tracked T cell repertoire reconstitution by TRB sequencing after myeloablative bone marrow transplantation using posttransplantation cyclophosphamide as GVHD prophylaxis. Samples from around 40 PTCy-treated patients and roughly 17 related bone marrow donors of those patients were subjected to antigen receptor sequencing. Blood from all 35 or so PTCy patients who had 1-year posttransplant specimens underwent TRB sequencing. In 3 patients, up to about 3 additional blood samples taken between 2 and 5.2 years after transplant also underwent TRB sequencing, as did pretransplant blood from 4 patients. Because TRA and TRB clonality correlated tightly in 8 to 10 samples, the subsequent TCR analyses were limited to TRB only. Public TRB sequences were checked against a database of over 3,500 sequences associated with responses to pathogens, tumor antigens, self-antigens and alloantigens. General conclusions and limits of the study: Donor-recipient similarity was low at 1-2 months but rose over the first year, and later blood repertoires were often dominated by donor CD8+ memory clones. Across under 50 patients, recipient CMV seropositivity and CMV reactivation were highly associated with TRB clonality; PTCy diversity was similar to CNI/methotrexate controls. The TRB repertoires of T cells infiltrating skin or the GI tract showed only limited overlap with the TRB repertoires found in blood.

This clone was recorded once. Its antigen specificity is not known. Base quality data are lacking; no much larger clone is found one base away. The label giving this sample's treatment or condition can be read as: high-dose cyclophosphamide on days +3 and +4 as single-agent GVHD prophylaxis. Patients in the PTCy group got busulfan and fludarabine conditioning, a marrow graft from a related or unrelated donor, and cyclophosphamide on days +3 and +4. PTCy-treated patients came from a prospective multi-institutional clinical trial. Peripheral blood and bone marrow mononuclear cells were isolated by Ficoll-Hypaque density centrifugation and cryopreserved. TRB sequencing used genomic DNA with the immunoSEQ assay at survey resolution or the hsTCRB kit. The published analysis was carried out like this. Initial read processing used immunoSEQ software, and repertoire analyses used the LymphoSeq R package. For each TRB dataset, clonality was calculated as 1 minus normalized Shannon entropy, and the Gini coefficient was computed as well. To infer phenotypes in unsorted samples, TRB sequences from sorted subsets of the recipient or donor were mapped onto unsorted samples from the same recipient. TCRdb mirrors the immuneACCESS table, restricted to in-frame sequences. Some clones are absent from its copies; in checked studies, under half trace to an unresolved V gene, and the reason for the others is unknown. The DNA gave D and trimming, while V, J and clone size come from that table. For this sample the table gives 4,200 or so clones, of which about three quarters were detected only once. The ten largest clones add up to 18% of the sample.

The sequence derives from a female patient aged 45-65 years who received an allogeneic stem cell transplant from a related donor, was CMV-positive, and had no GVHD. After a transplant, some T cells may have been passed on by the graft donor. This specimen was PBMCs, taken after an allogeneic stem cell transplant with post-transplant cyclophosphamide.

The sequenced DNA: TGTGCCAGCAGTGAGCGGGCAGGGGGCGATAAGACCCAGTACTTC. The resulting protein is CASSERAGGDKTQYF. The rearranged segments are TRBV2 and TRBJ2-5; TRBD1 matches 8 bases in the middle. As encoded in the germline V gene, CDR1 is SNHLY while CDR2 is FYNNEI. Germline trimming: 3 bases from V, 6 bases from J; junction bases outside gene matches: 9. The CDR3 runs 15 amino acids, cysteine and phenylalanine included. Solely the CDR3 DNA is kept, with 45 bases framed from the first base.